The next 14 T cell receptor beta chains were all read from a single sample in a study of CD8+ T cells in alopecia areata. Following extraction, RNA underwent reverse transcription to cDNA, which served as the sequencing template. The table came from immunoSEQ multiplex PCR; TCRdb's copy has only in-frame clones and leaves some out. Altogether approximately 82,000 clones are present, roughly 50% being singletons, with the ten largest covering roughly 6%. The sequencing input was NKG2D-high CD8+ T cells sorted from blood. The receptors were sampled from a human donor with alopecia areata.

The rearrangement links TRBV11-2 to TRBJ2-1, with 8 bases matching TRBD2. The V and J ends lost 4 bases and 7 bases, in that order; junction bases with no gene match: 18. The CDR3 is made up of 18 amino acids. CDR1 and CDR2 from the germline V gene are SGHAT and FQNNGV. Here the CDR3 DNA reads TGTGCCAGCAGCTACCCTCAGGGGTCGGCGGGAGGCGGGAATGAGCAGTTCTTC. Protein product: CASSYPQGSAGGGNEQFF.

This clone was picked up a small number of times. The genes are TRBV29-1 and TRBJ2-2; TRBD2 matches 12 bases. From germline, CDR1 is SQVTM and CDR2 ANQGSEA. CDR3 length: 15 amino acids. With V trimmed by 6 bases and J by 4 bases, 6 bases remained unmatched. Written as DNA, the CDR3 is TGCAGCGTGATACTAGCGGGAGGCTTCACCGGGGAGCTGTTTTTT. This gives the protein CSVILAGGFTGELFF.

The V gene is TRBV21-1, the J gene TRBJ2-1; TRBD2 was called by the table and not checked on the DNA. TRBV21-1 is shown as a pseudogene. The CDR3 spans 19 residues. The CDR3 DNA follows: TGTGCCAGCAGCAAAGCCATGGCCCCAGCGGCGCTCTCCTACAATGAGCAGTTCTTC. Residues: CASSKAMAPAALSYNEQFF.

The chain has TRBV7-2 and TRBJ2-3; a weak D match, TRBD1 (6 bases). The CDR3 covers 15 residues. V was pared by 5 bases and J by 0 bases, with 12 bases between. Looked up from germline, CDR1 is SGHTA and CDR2 is FQGNSA. The CDR3 spells CASSIGTTSTDTQYF. The DNA for the CDR3 is TGTGCCAGCAGCATCGGGACAACTAGCACAGATACGCAGTATTTT.

V gene TRBV28 combines with J gene TRBJ2-1; D gene uncertain. The CDR3 is 10 residues long. V lost 6 bases, J lost 10 bases, and 7 bases lay in between. Germline-derived CDR1 and CDR2 are MDHEN and SYDVKM. The CDR3 sequence is CASSSGEQFF. The CDR3 DNA reads TGTGCCAGCAGCTCAGGCGAGCAGTTCTTC. The variable domain in full, completed from reference TRBV28 and TRBJ2-1, reads DVKVTQSSRYLVKRTGEKVFLECVQDMDHENMFWYRQDPGLGLRLIYFSYDVKMKEKGDIPEGYSVSREKKERFSLILESASTNQTSMYLCASSSGEQFFGPGTRLTVL.

The J gene is TRBJ1-5, the V gene TRBV28; no clear D. This CDR3 is built from 14 residues. Trimming took off 3 bases at V and 4 bases at J, with 10 bases between the two ends. CDR1 and CDR2 (germline): MDHEN, SYDVKM. The CDR3 nucleotides are TGTGCCAGCAGTTTCCCAGGCGATAATCAGCCCCAGCATTTT. This gives the protein CASSFPGDNQPQHF.

The V gene is TRBV19, the J gene TRBJ2-7; 7 bases match TRBD1. With V trimmed by 2 bases and J by 0 bases, 10 bases remained unmatched. CDR1 LNHDA and CDR2 SQIVND come from the germline V gene (reference sequence). This CDR3 has 17 residues. The CDR3 nucleotides are TGTGCCAGTAGTATAAGGAACGAGAGACAGGGCTCCTACGAGCAGTACTTC. This encodes CASSIRNERQGSYEQYF. The full variable domain, its missing parts supplied by reference TRBV19 and TRBJ2-7, is DGGITQSPKYLFRKEGQNVTLSCEQNLNHDAMYWYRQDPGQGLRLIYYSQIVNDFQKGDIAEGYSVSREKKESFPLTVTSAQKNPTAFYLCASSIRNERQGSYEQYFGPGTRLTVT.

The chain uses TRBV4-3 and TRBJ1-2; 9 nucleotides agree with TRBD1. V was clipped by 0 bases and J by 8 bases; unmatched bases: 16. Germline CDR1 is LGHNA and CDR2 is YSLEER. This CDR3 is built from 18 residues. The DNA of the CDR3 is TGCGCCAGCAGCCAAGACCTGAGTGAACCGGGACAGGGTCAGGGCTACACCTTC. This codes for CASSQDLSEPGQGQGYTF.

A few counts support this clone. The chain joins TRBV27 to TRBJ2-5; no clear D gene. V lost 2 bases and J lost 0, with 4 bases in between. Germline values: CDR1 MNHEY, CDR2 SMNVEV (reference sequence). This CDR3 is 13 amino acids long. The chain's CDR3 is CASSLEYQETQYF. In DNA form, the CDR3 reads TGTGCCAGCAGTTTAGAATACCAAGAGACCCAGTACTTC.

This sequence joins TRBV4-1 and TRBJ1-2; D not resolved. The CDR3 is made up of 15 amino acids. V was cut by 2 bases and J by 1 base, with 11 bases left in between. Germline-derived CDR1 and CDR2 are MGHRA and YSYEKL. CDR3 nucleotide sequence: TGCGCCAGCAGCCAACACCCGGAAGATAACTATGGCTACACCTTC. Protein product: CASSQHPEDNYGYTF.

This clone turned up a few times. The gene calls are TRBV29-1 and TRBJ1-4, with 7 bases fitting TRBD1. V gave up 5 bases and J gave up 8 bases; unmatched junction bases: 8. The CDR3 contains 13 residues. Germline assignment: CDR1 SQVTM and CDR2 ANQGSEA. The DNA for the CDR3 is TGCAGCGTTTGGGACAGATGGGAAGAAAAACTGTTTTTT. This encodes CSVWDRWEEKLFF.

The rearrangement uses TRBV4-1 and TRBJ1-1, with 10 bases that match TRBD1. V was clipped by 2 bases and J by 7 bases; unmatched bases: 7. Germline CDR1 reads MGHRA; CDR2 reads YSYEKL. The CDR3 covers 15 residues. CDR3 coding DNA: TGCGCCAGCAGCCAAACAACCGGGACAGGGGATGAAGCTTTCTTT. Protein sequence: CASSQTTGTGDEAFF.

In regard to this clone: Other DNA sequences in the same sample also yield this CDR3. V and J are TRBV29-1 and TRBJ1-1; D unclear. Deletions cut 3 bases from V and 5 bases from J, with 4 bases between. CDR1 and CDR2 (germline): SQVTM, ANQGSEA. The CDR3 is 10 amino acids. CDR3 region: CSVDGTEAFF. The CDR3 DNA reads TGCAGCGTTGACGGGACTGAAGCTTTCTTT.

This chain joins TRBV5-1 and TRBJ2-7; D uncertain. CDR1 and CDR2 from the germline V gene are SGHRS and YFSETQ. V dropped 2 bases and J dropped 2 bases, with 8 bases sitting between them. The CDR3 length is 13 residues. The CDR3 bases are TGCGCCAGCAGCTTCTTGGGGACCTACGAGCAGTACTTC. Protein: CASSFLGTYEQYF.